What follows are 16 T cell receptor beta chains derived from one specimen sequenced in a study of shared clonotypes between healthy human individuals. TCRdb keeps only in-frame clones here, not all; method: immunoSEQ multiplex PCR. The sample has hundreds of thousands of clones; about 96% are singletons. The sequenced material came from naive CD4+ T cells sorted from blood. Subset specified: CD45RA+ positively selected. The receptors derive from a young woman in good health.

The chain recombines TRBV7-2 with TRBJ1-1; 10 nucleotides line up with TRBD1. The CDR3 covers 15 residues. J lost 5 bases, V lost 4 bases, and 7 bases had no gene match. Germline CDR1 reads SGHTA; CDR2 reads FQGNSA. The DNA of the CDR3 is TGTGCCAGCAGCTACCAAGGACAGGGGGTTACTGAAGCTTTCTTT. Residues: CASSYQGQGVTEAFF.

CDR3 sequence reads: CASRQDGIQETQYF. Written as DNA, the CDR3 is TGTGCCAGCAGGCAGGACGGGATACAAGAGACCCAGTACTTC. This sequence joins TRBV6-6 and TRBJ2-5; weak D call: TRBD2 (5 bases). The CDR3 is 14 residues long. Trimming removed 6 bases at V and 2 bases at J, with 13 bases between. Germline V CDR1 and CDR2: MNHNY, SVGAGI (reference sequence).

This clone is a singleton in its sample. The chain is built from TRBV28 and TRBJ1-3; D possibly corresponds to TRBD1 (5 bases). This CDR3 is 13 amino acids long. Per germline, CDR1 MDHEN and CDR2 SYDVKM. Trimming stripped 11 bases from V and 4 bases from J, with 15 bases between. The DNA of the CDR3 is TGTGCCCACGGCGGGGGTACGGGAAACACCATATATTTT. It codes for CAHGGGTGNTIYF.

The chain has TRBV30 and TRBJ2-2; D uncertain. Germline-derived CDR1 and CDR2 are GTSNPN and SVGIG (reference sequence). V dropped 2 bases and J dropped 0 bases, with 4 bases sitting between them. There are 13 residues in the CDR3. The CDR3 DNA follows: TGTGCCTGGAGTCCACCGAACACCGGGGAGCTGTTTTTT. This gives the protein CAWSPPNTGELFF.

The chain has TRBV27 and TRBJ2-3; D possibly corresponds to TRBD2 (6 bases). The germline V gene has CDR1 MNHEY and CDR2 SMNVEV (reference sequence). The CDR3 is made up of 14 amino acids. V was clipped by 7 bases and J by 1 base, with 12 bases between them. Written as DNA, the CDR3 is TGTGCCAGCACTCTCGGGAGAGGCACAGATACGCAGTATTTT. It codes for CASTLGRGTDTQYF.

The chain joins TRBV5-1 to TRBJ2-7; possibly TRBD2 for D (5 bases). Trimming removed 0 bases at V and 2 bases at J, with 12 bases between. Germline V gene data show CDR1 as SGHRS and CDR2 as YFSETQ. The CDR3 sequence is 15 residues long. CDR3 protein: CASSLVPGSAYEQYF. Here the CDR3 DNA reads TGCGCCAGCAGCTTGGTACCGGGGAGCGCCTACGAGCAGTACTTC.

The chain carries TRBV6-1 and TRBJ1-2; D not certain. CDR3 length: 14 residues. V lost 2 bases, J lost 4 bases, and 11 bases lay in between. The germline gives CDR1 MNHNS, CDR2 SASEGT. Written as DNA, the CDR3 is TGTGCCAGCAGTGAACTTGTACCGAGCTATGGCTACACCTTC. Translated: CASSELVPSYGYTF.

The chain is built from TRBV7-2 and TRBJ2-1; D might be TRBD2 (6 bases). The length of the CDR3 is 16 residues. The V end was cut by 3 bases, the J end by 6 bases, with 18 bases between. The germline gives CDR1 SGHTA, CDR2 FQGNSA. The CDR3 DNA reads as TGTGCCAGCAGCTTGGGAAGGAGGGAGCTTTTCAATGAGCAGTTCTTC. Translated, it gives CASSLGRRELFNEQFF.

Here the CDR3 reads CASRTGQGVSGANVLTF. CDR3 coding DNA: TGTGCCAGCAGGACGGGACAGGGTGTCTCTGGGGCCAACGTCCTGACTTTC. V is TRBV5-4 and J is TRBJ2-6, with 9 positions matching TRBD1. Germline V gene lookup returns CDR1 SGHNT and CDR2 YYREEE (reference sequence). CDR3 length: 17 amino acids. The V and J ends lost 5 bases and 0 bases, in that order; junction bases with no gene match: 6.

The chain is built from TRBV19 and TRBJ2-3, with 11 bases lining up with TRBD2. The CDR3 has 16 residues. Germline V lookup: CDR1 LNHDA, CDR2 SQIVND (reference sequence). V dropped 4 bases and J dropped 0; count of bases not matched to a gene: 3. The CDR3 DNA reads as TGTGCCAGTAGTACGGGACTAGCGGATAGCACAGATACGCAGTATTTT. This encodes CASSTGLADSTDTQYF.

The V call is TRBV11-2, the J call TRBJ2-2; D is unresolved. This CDR3 is 16 amino acids long. V was shortened by 1 base and J by 0 bases, with 9 bases between the two germline ends. The V gene's germline CDR1 is SGHAT and CDR2 FQNNGV. The CDR3 here is CASSLGSSPNTGELFF. DNA of the CDR3: TGTGCCAGCAGCTTAGGCAGCAGCCCGAACACCGGGGAGCTGTTTTTT.

The rearrangement uses TRBV15 and TRBJ1-2; 12 bases align to TRBD1. The CDR3 covers 15 residues. J lost 8 bases, V lost 0 bases, and 4 bases had no gene match. From germline, CDR1 is LNHNV and CDR2 YYDKDF (reference sequence). The CDR3 nucleotides read TGTGCCACCAGCAGAGATCAGGGACAGGGGGCCGGCTACACCTTC. It translates to CATSRDQGQGAGYTF. Full variable domain (missing parts from reference TRBV15 and TRBJ1-2): DAMVIQNPRYQVTQFGKPVTLSCSQTLNHNVMYWYQQKSSQAPKLLFHYYDKDFNNEADTPDNFQSRRPNTSFCFLDIRSPGLGDTAMYLCATSRDQGQGAGYTFGSGTRLTVV.

This chain links TRBV27 with TRBJ1-2; 9 bases are a match to TRBD1. The germline gives CDR1 MNHEY, CDR2 SMNVEV (reference sequence). The CDR3 sequence is 14 residues long. The V and J ends lost 6 bases and 4 bases, in that order; junction bases with no gene match: 6. CDR3 nucleotides: TGTGCCAGCAGACGACAGGGGGTAGGCTATGGCTACACCTTC. It yields the protein CASRRQGVGYGYTF.

The chain is built from TRBV18 and TRBJ2-3; a possible D gene is TRBD2 (5 bases). V dropped 0 bases and J dropped 14 bases, with 15 bases sitting between them. This CDR3 region has 13 residues. CDR1 and CDR2 from the germline V gene are KGHSH and LQKENI. The CDR3 nucleotides read TGTGCCAGCTCACCACCGGGAGCCTATGGGTGGTATTTT. Translating gives CASSPPGAYGWYF.

This sequence joins TRBV7-9 and TRBJ2-7, with D unclear. Trimming pared 4 bases from V and 6 bases from J, leaving 13 bases between. The CDR3 extends over 13 amino acids. The germline CDR1 and CDR2 sequences are SEHNR and FQNEAQ (reference sequence). As DNA, the CDR3 is TGTGCCAGCAGCTCGTACGTTCTGTCCGAGCAGTACTTC. Translated: CASSSYVLSEQYF.

This chain joins TRBV11-2 and TRBJ2-7, with no clear D. The CDR3 consists of 15 residues. The germline CDR1 and CDR2 sequences are SGHAT and FQNNGV. Trimming stripped 4 bases from V and 3 bases from J, with 16 bases between. CDR3 region: CASSSRVGNHYEQYF. In DNA form, the CDR3 reads TGTGCCAGCAGCTCCCGGGTGGGAAACCACTACGAGCAGTACTTC.